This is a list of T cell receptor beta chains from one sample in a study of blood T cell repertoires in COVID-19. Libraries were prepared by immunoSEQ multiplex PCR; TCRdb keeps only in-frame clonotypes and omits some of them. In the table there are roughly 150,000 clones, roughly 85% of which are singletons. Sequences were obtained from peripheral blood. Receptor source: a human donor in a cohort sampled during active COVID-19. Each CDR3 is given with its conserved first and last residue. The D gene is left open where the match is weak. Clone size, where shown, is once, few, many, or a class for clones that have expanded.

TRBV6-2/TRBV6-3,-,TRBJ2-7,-,TGTGCCAGCAGTTGGACAGCGTACTACGAGCAGTACTTC,CASSWTAYYEQYF
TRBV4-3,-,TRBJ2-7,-,TGCGCCAGCAGCCAAGATCAGGCGGGGGCGCGACCCTACGAGCAGTACTTC,CASSQDQAGARPYEQYF
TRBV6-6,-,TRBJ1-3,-,TGTGCCAGCAGTTACGGACAGACGAGCTCTGGAAACACCATATATTTT,CASSYGQTSSGNTIYF
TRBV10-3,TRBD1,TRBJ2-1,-,TGTGCCATAAAGGACAGGGGCTCCTACAATGAGCAGTTCTTC,CAIKDRGSYNEQFF
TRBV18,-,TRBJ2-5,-,TGTGCCAGCTCACCACCGACTGATAGACAAGAGACCCAGTACTTC,CASSPPTDRQETQYF
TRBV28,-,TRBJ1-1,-,TGTGCCAGCAGCACCCACTTCGGGGGAAGGGTTGAAGCTTTCTTT,CASSTHFGGRVEAFF
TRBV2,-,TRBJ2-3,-,TGTGCCAGCAGTGAAGGGCTCCCGGAGACGCAGTATTTT,CASSEGLPETQYF
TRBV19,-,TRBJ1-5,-,TGTGCCAGTAGTATAGTAGCCTCTGATCAGCCCCAGCATTTT,CASSIVASDQPQHF
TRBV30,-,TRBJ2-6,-,TGTGCCTGGAGTAGAGGTAGCTCTGGGGCCAACGTCCTGACTTTC,CAWSRGSSGANVLTF
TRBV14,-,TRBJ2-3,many,TGTGCCAGCAGCCGATTCCAGGGGCCAGATACGCAGTATTTT,CASSRFQGPDTQYF
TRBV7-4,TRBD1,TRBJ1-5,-,TGTGCCAGCAGCTTGCTCTTCGGACAGGGGGCAACGCACGATCAGCCCCAGCATTTT,CASSLLFGQGATHDQPQHF
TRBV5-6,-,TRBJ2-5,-,TGTGCCAGCACCCCCGGCGGCCTGCAAGAGACCCAGTACTTC,CASTPGGLQETQYF
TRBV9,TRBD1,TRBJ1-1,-,TGTGCCAGCAGCGTAGACGGGACAGGGGGCTCTGAAGCTTTCTTT,CASSVDGTGGSEAFF
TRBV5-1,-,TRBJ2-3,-,TGCGCCAGCAGCCCAGACATGGCAGTGGGTACGCAGTATTTT,CASSPDMAVGTQYF
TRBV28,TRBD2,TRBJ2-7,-,TGTGCCAGCAGTACTAGCGGGATGTACGAGCAGTACTTC,CASSTSGMYEQYF
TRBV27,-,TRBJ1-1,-,TGTGCCAGCAGCGCAGGACTGTTGAACACTGAAGCTTTCTTT,CASSAGLLNTEAFF
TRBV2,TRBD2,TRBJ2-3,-,TGTGCCAGCAGTGAAGCGGGTCTAGAGCGGGGACGTACAGATACGCAGTATTTT,CASSEAGLERGRTDTQYF
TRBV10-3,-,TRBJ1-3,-,TGTGCCATCAGTGACACGGTCTCTGGAAACACCATATATTTT,CAISDTVSGNTIYF
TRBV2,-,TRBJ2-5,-,TGTGCCAGCTGGAACAGGCCCCAAGAGACCCAGTACTTC,CASWNRPQETQYF
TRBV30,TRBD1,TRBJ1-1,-,TGTGCCTGGGGCTGGGGAGACAGGGGAACGAACACTGAAGCTTTCTTT,CAWGWGDRGTNTEAFF
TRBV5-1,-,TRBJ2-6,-,TGCGCCAGCAGCCAAACTCCCGGGGCCAACGTCCTGACTTTC,CASSQTPGANVLTF
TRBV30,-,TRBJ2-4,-,TGTGCCTGGAGTTCTAATGCCAAAAACATTCAGTACTTC,CAWSSNAKNIQYF
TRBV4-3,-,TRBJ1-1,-,TGCGCCAGCAGCCAAGGTCGCGTTAACGCGAACACTGAAGCTTTCTTT,CASSQGRVNANTEAFF
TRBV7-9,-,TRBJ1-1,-,TGTGCCAGCAGCCCAGAGAACACTGAAGCTTTCTTT,CASSPENTEAFF
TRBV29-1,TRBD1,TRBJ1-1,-,TGCAGCGTTGCCGGGACAGGGGTGGGCAACACTGAAGCTTTCTTT,CSVAGTGVGNTEAFF
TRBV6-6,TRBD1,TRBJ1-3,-,TGTGCCAGTACAATACAGGACAGGGCGGCAAGGAACACCATATATTTT,CASTIQDRAARNTIYF
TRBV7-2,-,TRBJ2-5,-,TGTGCCAGCAGCTTAGAAACCCTAGTGGAGACCCAGTACTTC,CASSLETLVETQYF
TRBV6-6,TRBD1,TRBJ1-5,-,TGTGCCAGCAGTCACATTACAGGGGTCTCTTATAGCAATCAGCCCCAGCATTTT,CASSHITGVSYSNQPQHF
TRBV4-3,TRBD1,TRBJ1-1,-,TGCGCCAGCAGCCAGGGACAGGGGGTCACTGAAGCTTTCTTT,CASSQGQGVTEAFF
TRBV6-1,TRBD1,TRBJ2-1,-,TGTGCCAGCAGTGAAATGGGACAGTTCCCCCGGGAGCAGTTCTTC,CASSEMGQFPREQFF
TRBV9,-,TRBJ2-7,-,TGTGCCAGCAGCCCCAATACAGGGTACGAGCAGTACTTC,CASSPNTGYEQYF
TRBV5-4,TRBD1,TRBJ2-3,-,TGTGCCAGCAGCCCCGTAGACAGGGCGGTGGATACGCAGTATTTT,CASSPVDRAVDTQYF
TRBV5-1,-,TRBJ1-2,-,TGCGCCAGCAGCTGGGGCCAAGGGGGCTACACCTTC,CASSWGQGGYTF
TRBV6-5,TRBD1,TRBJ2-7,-,TGTGCCAGCAGTACCGGACAGGGTGGGGGAGAGCAGTACTTC,CASSTGQGGGEQYF
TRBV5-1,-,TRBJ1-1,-,TGCGCCAGCAGCACTCAGACAGGGAACACTGAAGCTTTCTTT,CASSTQTGNTEAFF
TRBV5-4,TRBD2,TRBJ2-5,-,TGTGCCAGCACTCCAACGGGGGGGCGCCAAGAGACCCAGTACTTC,CASTPTGGRQETQYF
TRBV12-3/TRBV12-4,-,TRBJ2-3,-,TGTGCCAGCCCGCGGGGTGGAGCAGATACGCAGTATTTT,CASPRGGADTQYF
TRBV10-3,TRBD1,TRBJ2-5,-,TGTGCCATCAGCGGGACAGGGGGCTTTTCGGAGACCCAGTACTTC,CAISGTGGFSETQYF
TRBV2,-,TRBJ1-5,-,TGTGCCAGCAGTGAAAGAGCGCGGGGCAATCAGCCCCAGCATTTT,CASSERARGNQPQHF
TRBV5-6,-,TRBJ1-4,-,TGTGCCAGCAGCTTGGAGGGGGGGCCAGGAAGGAGTGAAAAACTGTTTTTT,CASSLEGGPGRSEKLFF
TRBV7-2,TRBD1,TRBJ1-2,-,TGTGCCAGCAGCGCCCTTCCTCCGGACAGGGAGGACTATGGCTACACCTTC,CASSALPPDREDYGYTF
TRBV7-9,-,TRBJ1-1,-,TGTGCCAGCAAGAGTCCGGGTACTGAAGCTTTCTTT,CASKSPGTEAFF
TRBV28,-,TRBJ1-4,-,TGTGCCAGCAGTTCCCATTTTGGGAGTGAAAAACTGTTTTTT,CASSSHFGSEKLFF
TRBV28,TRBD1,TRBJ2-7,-,TGTGCCAGCAGTCGGACAGGCGGGCGCTCCTACGAGCAGTACTTC,CASSRTGGRSYEQYF
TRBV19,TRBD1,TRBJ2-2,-,TGTGCCAGTAGTGTTTCTACAGGGGGTTACACCGGGGAGCTGTTTTTT,CASSVSTGGYTGELFF
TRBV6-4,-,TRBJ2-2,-,TGTGCCAGCAGTTCCGAACTAGCCGGGGAGCTGTTTTTT,CASSSELAGELFF
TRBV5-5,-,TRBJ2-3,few,TGTGCCAGCAGTCGCGGGGGCCTCAGCACAGATACGCAGTATTTT,CASSRGGLSTDTQYF
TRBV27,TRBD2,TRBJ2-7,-,TGTGCCAGCAGTTTAGTAGGGACTAGCGGGCCCTACGAGCAGTACTTC,CASSLVGTSGPYEQYF
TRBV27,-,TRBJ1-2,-,TGTGCCAGCCTAGCAAAGAATGGCTACACCTTC,CASLAKNGYTF
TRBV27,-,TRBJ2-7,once,TGTGCCAGCAGTTCCAGCTCCTACGAGCAGTACTTC,CASSSSSYEQYF
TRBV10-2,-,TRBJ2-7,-,TGCGCCAGCAGTGAGCGAGCGGGCTTATCCTACGAGCAGTACTTC,CASSERAGLSYEQYF
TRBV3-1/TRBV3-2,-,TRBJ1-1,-,TGTGCCAGCAGCCAAGCAACTGAAGCTTTCTTT,CASSQATEAFF